The T cell receptor (beta chain) under discussion was sequenced for a study of cytomegalovirus exposure and HLA in healthy donors. The V gene's germline CDR1 is GTSNPN and CDR2 SVGIG (reference sequence). With 2 bases clipped from V and 3 bases from J, the junction kept 5 bases outside the gene matches. This CDR3 has 15 residues. A multiplex PCR was run with 60 Vbeta primers and 13 Jbeta primers. TCRdb keeps only in-frame clones here, not all; method: immunoSEQ multiplex PCR. The repertoire holds about 140,000 clones, 60% to 80% seen once, with over 3% in the top ten. The origin of this receptor is a man aged 35 to 55 in good health and CMV-seronegative. The V and J genes are TRBV30 and TRBJ2-7, with TRBD1 matching over 12 bases. The material sequenced was PBMCs. CDR3 loop: CAWSLGTGGFYEQYF. The CDR3 DNA reads TGTGCCTGGAGTCTAGGGACAGGGGGCTTCTACGAGCAGTACTTC.